A selection of T cell receptor beta chains follows, all from one sample in a study of Graves' ophthalmopathy and Graves' hyperthyroidism. TCRdb analysed the multiplex PCR reads with MiXCR anew, one entry per CDR3 protein. This table holds around 1.1 million distinct CDR3 sequences, less than 45% found once. Input material: peripheral blood or thyroid tissue (not recorded which). The origin of the receptors is an adult man with Graves' hyperthyroidism. CDR3s leave out the opening cysteine and the closing phenylalanine or tryptophan.

TRBJ2-7 TRBV10-3 AGGREGLGYEQY
TRBJ1-6 TRBV10-3 AISEPSYNSPLH
TRBJ1-3 TRBV12-3/TRBV12-4 ASSQLTDRGNTIY
TRBJ2-1 TRBV24-1 ATRDQRVGNEQF
TRBJ1-2 TRBV7-9 ASSFDSLRGYT
TRBJ1-2 TRBV5-6 ASSSPRGSNYGYT
TRBJ1-5 TRBV20-1 SARPRRTGKADQPQH
TRBJ1-2 TRBV10-3 AINQGQPAYGYT
TRBJ2-7 TRBV30 AWESASYEQY
TRBJ2-3 TRBV20-1 SATRQGALYTQY
TRBJ1-2 TRBV30 AWSDAGGGQGYT
TRBJ1-5 TRBV20-1 SARRGTGNQPQH
TRBJ2-4 TRBV2 ASSSTTGNIQY
TRBJ1-1 TRBV6-2/TRBV6-3 ASTRMNTEAF
TRBJ2-2 TRBV7-2 ASSFGPRGTGELF
TRBJ1-3 TRBV12-3/TRBV12-4 ASSLLTGTGNTIY
TRBJ1-2 TRBV10-3 AISWERNGYT
TRBJ2-5 TRBV30 AWGAWTQY
TRBJ1-1 TRBV29-1 SDRNTEAF
TRBJ1-5 TRBV19 ASGPRGIHQPQH
TRBJ2-5 TRBV13 ASKERGLQETQY
TRBJ1-2 TRBV24-1 ATSDPLQTRDVGGYT
TRBJ1-2 TRBV29-1 SGTGQAPIYGYT
TRBJ1-2 TRBV2 ASSGGSMDGYT
TRBJ2-7 TRBV20-1 SARSRETSGSQSPYEQY
TRBJ2-6 TRBV20-1 SAVPLGSGANVLT
TRBJ2-7 TRBV19 ASRSPYEQY
TRBJ1-1 TRBV29-1 SVAEQGAPNTEAF
TRBJ2-6 TRBV5-6 ASSLVQTGGPGANVLT
TRBJ2-2 TRBV29-1 SVAGGQPSSTGELF
TRBJ2-2 TRBV12-3/TRBV12-4 ASSLRGSGDTGELF
TRBJ2-7 TRBV11-3 ASSLDTELY
TRBJ2-5 TRBV7-2 ASSLMIFRRVGGETQY
TRBJ2-7 TRBV7-2 ASSLGGGKTTYEQY
TRBJ1-6 TRBV7-9 ASSQEALGLGVNSPLH
TRBJ2-5 TRBV19 ASARVQETQY
TRBJ1-2 TRBV27 ASRQGQSYYYGYT
TRBJ1-2 TRBV15 ATSRVPDGSHGYT
TRBJ1-1 TRBV7-8 ASSLGAQGVGAF
TRBJ1-4 TRBV20-1 SARVHVPNEKLF
TRBJ2-6 TRBV4-3 ASSQDRPSGANVLT
TRBJ2-5 TRBV7-2 ASAVAETQY
TRBJ1-2 TRBV7-9 ASSWIDLYPGYT
TRBJ1-3 TRBV20-1 SAEGGGTPFSGNTIY
TRBJ2-7 TRBV28 ASPGGGQSYEQY
TRBJ2-5 TRBV7-2 ASSPLGWEETQY
TRBJ1-2 TRBV5-1 ASSRSRSLSGDYGYT
TRBJ1-4 TRBV7-9 ASSFGSNEKLF
TRBJ2-7 TRBV30 AWSYHYEQY
TRBJ1-2 TRBV10-3 AISPWEDRGNYGYT
TRBJ2-7 TRBV11-2 ASSTPAAGSGYEQY